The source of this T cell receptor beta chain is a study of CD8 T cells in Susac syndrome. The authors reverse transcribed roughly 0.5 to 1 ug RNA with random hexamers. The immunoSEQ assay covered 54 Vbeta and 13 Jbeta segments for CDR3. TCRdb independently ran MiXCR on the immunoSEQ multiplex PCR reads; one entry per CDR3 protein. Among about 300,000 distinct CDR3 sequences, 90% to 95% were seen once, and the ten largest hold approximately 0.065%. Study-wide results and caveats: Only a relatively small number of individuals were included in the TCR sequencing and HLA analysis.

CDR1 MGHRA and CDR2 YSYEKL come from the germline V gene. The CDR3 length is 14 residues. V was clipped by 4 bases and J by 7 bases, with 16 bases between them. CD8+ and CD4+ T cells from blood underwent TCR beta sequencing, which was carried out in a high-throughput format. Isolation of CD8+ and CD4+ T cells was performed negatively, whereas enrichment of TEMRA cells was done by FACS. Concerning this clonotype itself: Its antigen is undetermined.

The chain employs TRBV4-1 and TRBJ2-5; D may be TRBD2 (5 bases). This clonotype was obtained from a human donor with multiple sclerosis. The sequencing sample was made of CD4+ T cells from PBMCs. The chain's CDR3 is CASSPPRPAGTQYF. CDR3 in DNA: TGCGCCAGCAGCCCACCCCGGCCCGCGGGGACCCAGTACTTC.